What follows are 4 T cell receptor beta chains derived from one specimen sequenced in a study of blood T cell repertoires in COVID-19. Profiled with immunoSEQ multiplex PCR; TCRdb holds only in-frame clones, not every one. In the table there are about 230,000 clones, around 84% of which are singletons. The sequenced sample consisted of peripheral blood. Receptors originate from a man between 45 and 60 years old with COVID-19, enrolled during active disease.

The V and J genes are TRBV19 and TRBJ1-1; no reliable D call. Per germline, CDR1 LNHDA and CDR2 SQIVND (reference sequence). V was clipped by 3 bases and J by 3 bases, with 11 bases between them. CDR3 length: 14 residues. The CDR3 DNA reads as TGTGCCAGTAGTATCGGCAGTGGGCACACTGAAGCTTTCTTT. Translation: CASSIGSGHTEAFF.

The CDR3 sequence: CASSRLAAYEQYF. The CDR3 nucleotides are TGTGCCAGCAGCCGACTAGCGGCCTACGAGCAGTACTTC. V usage is TRBV27 and J usage is TRBJ2-7; 9 nucleotides match TRBD2. The CDR3 sequence is 13 residues long. Germline V gene data show CDR1 as MNHEY and CDR2 as SMNVEV (reference sequence). The J segment lost 2 bases and the V segment lost 6 bases, leaving 2 bases of the junction unmatched.

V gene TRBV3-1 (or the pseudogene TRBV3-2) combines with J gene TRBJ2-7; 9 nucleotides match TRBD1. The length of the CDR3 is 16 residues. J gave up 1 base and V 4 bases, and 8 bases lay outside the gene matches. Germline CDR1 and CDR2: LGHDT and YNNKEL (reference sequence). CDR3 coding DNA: TGTGCCAGCAGCCGAACAGGGGGCGGATTATCCTACGAGCAGTACTTC. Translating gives CASSRTGGGLSYEQYF.

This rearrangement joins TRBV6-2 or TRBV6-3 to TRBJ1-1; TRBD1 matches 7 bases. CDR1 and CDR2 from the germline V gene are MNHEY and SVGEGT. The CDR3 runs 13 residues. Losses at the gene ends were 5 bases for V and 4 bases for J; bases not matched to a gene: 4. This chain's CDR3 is CASSLAGGTEAFF. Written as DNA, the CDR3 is TGTGCCAGCAGTCTGGCAGGGGGCACTGAAGCTTTCTTT.